A single sample is the source of the 27 T cell receptor beta chains below, sequenced in a study of HIV-infected patients and healthy controls. The repertoire came from unfractionated whole blood and reflected all unsorted peripheral T cells. Reverse transcription used about 500 ng RNA and constant-region primers for alpha and beta. Separate chain-specific third strand synthesis with multiplexing indices produced the alpha and beta libraries. Each CDR3 protein gets one entry after TCRdb re-called the 5' RACE reads with MiXCR. The data hold 15,000 to 20,000 distinct CDR3 sequences, with 12% observed a single time. The source material was blood. All receptors derive from an adult in good health.

V usage is TRBV6-5 and J usage is TRBJ2-7, with unresolved D. Germline assignment: CDR1 MNHEY and CDR2 SVGAGI. Deletions cut 4 bases from V and 2 bases from J, with 9 bases between. The CDR3 spans 13 residues. The DNA for the CDR3 is TGTGCCAGCAGTTCCCGCGGACCCTACGAGCAGTACTTC. Protein: CASSSRGPYEQYF.

In this sample, this clonotype turned up many times. This rearrangement joins TRBV24-1 to TRBJ2-1, with no clear D. Trimming shortened V by 3 bases and J by 10 bases, and 15 bases separated the two germline ends. There are 14 residues in the CDR3. The germline CDR1 and CDR2 sequences are KGHDR and SFDVKD. The CDR3 DNA sequence: TGTGCCACCAGTGATCCCCAGACCGTGGGGGAGCAGTTCTTC. Its translation is CATSDPQTVGEQFF.

By sample share, this clonotype is medium-sized. The chain is built from TRBV14 and TRBJ1-1, with D perhaps TRBD1 (6 bases). CDR1 is SGHDN, CDR2 FVKESK, per germline. V was trimmed by 6 bases and J by 1 base, leaving 12 bases between them. This CDR3 has 14 amino acids. The CDR3 loop is CASSVRGQNTEAFF. DNA for the CDR3: TGTGCCAGCAGTGTCAGGGGACAGAACACTGAAGCTTTCTTT. The whole variable domain, remainder taken from reference TRBV14 and TRBJ1-1, is EAGVTQFPSHSVIEKGQTVTLRCDPISGHDNLYWYRRVMGKEIKFLLHFVKESKQDESGMPNNRFLAERTGGTYSTLKVQPAELEDSGVYFCASSVRGQNTEAFFGQGTRLTVV.

The chain carries TRBV29-1 and TRBJ2-3, with unresolved D. Germline V gene lookup returns CDR1 SQVTM and CDR2 ANQGSEA. The CDR3 totals 13 residues. The germline V and J ends were trimmed by 1 base and 3 bases, with 8 bases remaining between them. CDR3 coding DNA: TGCAGCGTTGAAGGGGGTTGGACAGATACGCAGTATTTT. Translated: CSVEGGWTDTQYF.

This clonotype was seen repeatedly, ten times or more. J is TRBJ1-1 and V is TRBV4-3; D not resolved. The CDR3 is made up of 13 amino acids. Trimming removed 0 bases at V and 2 bases at J, with 4 bases between. From germline, CDR1 is LGHNA and CDR2 YSLEER. For the CDR3, the DNA is TGCGCCAGCAGCCAAGAACACAACACTGAAGCTTTCTTT. Translating gives CASSQEHNTEAFF.

The chain recombines TRBV5-1 with TRBJ2-2; maybe TRBD2 (5 bases). CDR3 length: 14 residues. The V end lost 7 bases, the J end lost 5 bases, and 15 bases lay between the germline ends. Germline V gene lookup returns CDR1 SGHRS and CDR2 YFSETQ. The CDR3: CASRIGVGTGELFF. Here the CDR3 DNA reads TGCGCCAGCCGGATCGGGGTTGGAACCGGGGAGCTGTTTTTT.

This chain links TRBV19 with TRBJ2-3; TRBD2 might be the D (7 bases). With 7 bases removed from V and 4 bases from J, the gap between germline ends came to 15 bases. This CDR3 contains 14 residues. CDR1 and CDR2 (germline): LNHDA, SQIVND (reference sequence). The CDR3 DNA sequence: TGTGCCAGTACCCTCGCGGGGGCCGCAGATACGCAGTATTTT. Translation gives CASTLAGAADTQYF.

This clonotype is labeled as medium-sized. This chain connects TRBV2 to TRBJ2-3, with D possibly being TRBD2 (7 bases). The CDR3 loop spans 14 amino acids. The germline gives CDR1 SNHLY, CDR2 FYNNEI. Between the trimmed V and J ends, which lost 7 bases and 6 bases, there was a span of 17 bases. CDR3 DNA: TGTGCCAGCAATTGGGGGGGGCCGGCGGATACGCAGTATTTT. Its protein product is CASNWGGPADTQYF.

This clonotype is medium-sized within its sample. J is TRBJ1-2 and V is TRBV12-3 or TRBV12-4; the D is unclear. The CDR3 sequence is 13 residues long. The ends were cut back, 6 bases at V and 5 bases at J, with 13 bases in the middle. CDR3 coding DNA: TGTGCCAGCAGCCCTACCGGACGGTATGGCTACACCTTC. It translates to CASSPTGRYGYTF.

This clonotype was counted a few times. The gene calls are TRBV12-3 or TRBV12-4 and TRBJ1-3; D ambiguous. CDR3 size: 11 residues. V lost 6 bases and J lost 9, with 9 bases in between. This chain's CDR3 is CASSPRLTIYF. For the CDR3, the DNA is TGTGCCAGCAGCCCCAGACTCACCATATATTTT.

Ten or more counts support this clonotype. This sequence joins TRBV6-6 and TRBJ1-5, with D unresolved. Germline-derived CDR1 and CDR2 are MNHNY and SVGAGI (reference sequence). V was shortened by 8 bases and J by 0 bases, with 8 bases between the two germline ends. CDR3 size: 13 residues. The CDR3 DNA sequence: TGTGCCAGCCGGGATGTTAGCAATCAGCCCCAGCATTTT. This codes for CASRDVSNQPQHF.

This clonotype has just a few counts. The V and J genes are TRBV20-1 and TRBJ1-1; D might be TRBD1 (5 bases). The CDR3 has 14 residues. Trimming left V 0 bases short and J 6 bases short, with 14 bases between. Germline assignment: CDR1 DFQATT and CDR2 SNEGSKA (reference sequence). CDR3 DNA sequence: TGCAGTGCTAGAGATCCCAGGGCAGGCCCTGAAGCTTTCTTT. This codes for CSARDPRAGPEAFF.

This clonotype is classed as medium-sized. The rearrangement links TRBV12-3 or TRBV12-4 to TRBJ1-1; no firm D call. This CDR3 is built from 14 residues. V was clipped by 7 bases and J by 0 bases, with 12 bases between them. In DNA, the CDR3 is TGTGCCAGCACCTCCTCACAGCTGAACACTGAAGCTTTCTTT. Residues: CASTSSQLNTEAFF.

In this sample, this clonotype turned up many times. The chain carries TRBV29-1 and TRBJ1-3; the match to TRBD1 covers 7 bases. This CDR3 contains 15 residues. Trimming cost V 6 bases and J 0 bases; bases outside gene matches: 8. Germline values: CDR1 SQVTM, CDR2 ANQGSEA. The CDR3: CSVVGQQSSGNTIYF. The CDR3 nucleotides read TGCAGCGTGGTGGGACAGCAGAGCTCTGGAAACACCATATATTTT.

This clonotype has ten or more counts. The rearrangement uses TRBV4-2 and TRBJ1-1; D is uncertain. V was pared by 6 bases and J by 5 bases, with 13 bases between. The CDR3 length is 13 residues. The germline CDR1 and CDR2 sequences are LGHNA and YNFKEQ. CDR3 DNA sequence: TGTGCCAGCAGGGCGACCGGAGGGACTGAAGCTTTCTTT. Translation gives CASRATGGTEAFF.

This clonotype was counted at least ten times. V is TRBV14 and J is TRBJ1-1, with D hard to call. Trimming took off 5 bases at V and 5 bases at J, with 12 bases between the two ends. CDR3 size: 13 residues. Per the germline V gene, CDR1 is SGHDN and CDR2 is FVKESK. Written as DNA, the CDR3 is TGTGCCAGCAGCTACACCGGGAGGACTGAAGCTTTCTTT. It codes for CASSYTGRTEAFF.

This clonotype was seen at least ten times. The CDR3 bases are TGTCCCTCGAGGGCAGATCAAGAGACCCAGTACTTC. Protein product: CPSRADQETQYF. V gene TRBV12-5 combines with J gene TRBJ2-5, with D tentatively TRBD2 (5 bases). Per germline, CDR1 LGHNT and CDR2 FRNRAP. This CDR3 region has 12 residues.

The gene calls are TRBV6-5 and TRBJ1-2, with a tentative D call TRBD1 (5 bases). The CDR3 spans 16 residues. The V end lost 6 bases, the J end lost 4 bases, and 21 bases lay between the germline ends. Germline CDR1 and CDR2: MNHEY and SVGAGI. Here the CDR3 DNA reads TGTGCCAGCAGCACTACGTTCGAGGGGCCGGGCTATGGCTACACCTTC. This translates into CASSTTFEGPGYGYTF.

Many counts were recorded for this clonotype. This chain connects TRBV20-1 to TRBJ1-1, with D tentatively TRBD1 (5 bases). The CDR3 is 12 residues long. Trimming removed 5 bases from V and 2 bases from J, with 9 bases in between. The germline V gene encodes CDR1 DFQATT and CDR2 SNEGSKA (reference sequence). The CDR3 region is CSAAGYNTEAFF. CDR3 in DNA: TGCAGTGCTGCAGGGTATAACACTGAAGCTTTCTTT.

Sample share makes this clonotype medium-sized. The chain combines TRBV10-3 with TRBJ1-2; 10 bases fit TRBD1. Germline V lookup: CDR1 ENHRY, CDR2 SYGVKD. Losses at the gene ends were 2 bases for V and 5 bases for J; bases not matched to a gene: 5. This CDR3 comprises 15 residues. Here the CDR3 DNA reads TGTGCCATCAGTGAGCTGGGACAGGGGCGGTATGGCTACACCTTC. This gives the protein CAISELGQGRYGYTF.

This clonotype was picked up a small number of times. This chain joins TRBV29-1 and TRBJ2-3, with TRBD2 matching 9 bases. CDR1 SQVTM and CDR2 ANQGSEA come from the germline V gene. The CDR3 loop spans 15 amino acids. J was trimmed by 0 bases and V by 3 bases; bases with no gene match: 4. The CDR3 here is CSVEASGISTDTQYF. The CDR3 DNA reads TGCAGCGTTGAGGCTAGCGGGATAAGCACAGATACGCAGTATTTT.

V usage is TRBV4-3 and J usage is TRBJ1-5, with D tentatively TRBD1 (5 bases). There are 17 residues in the CDR3. CDR1 is LGHNA, CDR2 YSLEER, per germline. Trimming stripped 0 bases from V and 0 bases from J, with 12 bases between. CDR3 DNA sequence: TGCGCCAGCAGCCAAGATCATCACAGGTTTAGCAATCAGCCCCAGCATTTT. This encodes CASSQDHHRFSNQPQHF.

This clonotype has ten or more counts. The J gene is TRBJ1-1, the V gene TRBV7-3; TRBD1 is a possible D gene (5 bases). Germline assignment: CDR1 SGHTA and CDR2 FQGTGA. The CDR3 extends over 13 amino acids. With 5 bases removed from V and 4 bases from J, the gap between germline ends came to 11 bases. The CDR3 DNA reads as TGTGCCAGCAGCGCCCCAGGGATCACTGAAGCTTTCTTT. Translated: CASSAPGITEAFF.

V is TRBV12-3 or TRBV12-4 and J is TRBJ2-3; 9 bases fit TRBD2. This CDR3 contains 16 residues. The ends lost 5 bases at V and 2 bases at J; junction bases unmatched: 8. The CDR3 bases are TGTGCCAGCAGTGCTTTAGCGGGGGTAAACACAGATACGCAGTATTTT. Translated: CASSALAGVNTDTQYF.

Ten or more counts support this clonotype. The V gene is TRBV6-6, the J gene TRBJ2-3, with D possibly being TRBD2 (6 bases). Trimming took 4 bases from V and 0 from J, leaving 14 bases between them. In germline, CDR1 is MNHNY, CDR2 SVGAGI (reference sequence). CDR3 length: 16 amino acids. The CDR3 reads CASSSFSAGSTDTQYF. The CDR3 bases are TGTGCCAGCAGTTCCTTCTCCGCGGGGAGCACAGATACGCAGTATTTT.

This clonotype was seen only a few times. CDR3 nucleotides: TGTGCCAGCGGTAAGGAGGGCCAGCCCCAGCATTTT. It encodes CASGKEGQPQHF. The chain couples TRBV2 to TRBJ1-5; no definite D call. This CDR3 has 12 residues. Germline V gene sequence: CDR1 SNHLY, CDR2 FYNNEI. Between the trimmed V and J ends, which lost 8 bases and 7 bases, there was a span of 12 bases.

This clonotype was counted at least ten times. The CDR3 region has the DNA TGTGCCAGCAGCCCCCTGGGGGGGAGAGCAGATACGCAGTATTTT. Protein sequence: CASSPLGGRADTQYF. The chain links TRBV5-5 to TRBJ2-3; TRBD2 matches at 7 bases. V shed 4 bases, J shed 4 bases, and the junction held 9 bases outside the gene matches. The germline V gene encodes CDR1 SGHKS and CDR2 YYEKEE (reference sequence). The CDR3 has 15 residues.